This TCR beta chain was retrieved from a study of shared clonotypes between healthy human individuals. Study results and limitations: A generally larger estimated richness was seen in naive subsets than in memory subsets.

V gave up 3 bases and J gave up 4 bases, with 10 bases separating them. Germline loops: CDR1 SGHTA, CDR2 FQGNSA. The CDR3 consists of 14 residues. For this clone: Its target is not known.

Clones were read by immunoSEQ multiplex PCR, and TCRdb kept only the in-frame ones, dropping some. Of 2 million to 2.5 million clones detected, approximately 94% appear once; the ten largest clones hold approximately 0.13%. Sequencing was done on a sample of naive CD4+ T cells sorted from blood. Subset given: CD45RA+ positively selected. This TCR was recovered from a man aged 18-30 years in good health. This chain uses TRBV7-2 with TRBJ1-5; D may be TRBD1 (5 bases). The CDR3 region is CASSLTGENQPQHF. In DNA, the CDR3 is TGTGCCAGCAGCTTGACGGGGGAGAATCAGCCCCAGCATTTT.